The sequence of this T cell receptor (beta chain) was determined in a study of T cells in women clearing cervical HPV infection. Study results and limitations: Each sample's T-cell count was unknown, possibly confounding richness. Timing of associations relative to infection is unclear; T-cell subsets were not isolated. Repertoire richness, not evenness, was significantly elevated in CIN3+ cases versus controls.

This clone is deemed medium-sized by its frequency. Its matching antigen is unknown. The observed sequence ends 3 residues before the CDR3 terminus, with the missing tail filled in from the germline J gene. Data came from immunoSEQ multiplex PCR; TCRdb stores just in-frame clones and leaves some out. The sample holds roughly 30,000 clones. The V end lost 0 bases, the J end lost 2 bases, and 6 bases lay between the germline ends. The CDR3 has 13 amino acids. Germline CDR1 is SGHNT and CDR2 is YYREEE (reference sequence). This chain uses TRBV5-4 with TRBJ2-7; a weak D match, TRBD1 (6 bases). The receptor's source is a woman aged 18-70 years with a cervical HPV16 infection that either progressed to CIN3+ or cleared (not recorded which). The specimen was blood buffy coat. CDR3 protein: CASSLDRAYEQYF. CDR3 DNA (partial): TGTGCCAGCAGCTTGGACAGGGCCTACGAG.